This T cell receptor (beta chain) was sequenced during a study of CD8 T cells in Susac syndrome (dated by TCRdb to about 2019). In the study overall: Among the Susac syndrome patients who were sequenced, clinically active disease was present in about six and clinical remission was observed in roughly eight. At blood withdrawal, Susac syndrome patients were therapy-naive, treated with corticosteroids (with IVIg additionally given to some), or treated with IVIg alone. Repertoire sequencing was used to test whether CD8+ T cell activation and differentiation in Susac syndrome was antigen driven. Beyond this particular receptor, the publication reports: The CD4+ T cell repertoire of patients with Susac syndrome showed no detectable clonal expansion. The TCR sequencing and HLA analysis was acknowledged to have included a relatively small number of individuals.

V is clipped by 5 bases and J by 1 base, and the sequence between their germline boundaries is 8 bases long. The cysteine opens and the phenylalanine closes a CDR3 of 13 amino acids. Only the CDR3 DNA stays, 39 bases, in frame from base 1. CDR1 and CDR2 are read off the germline V gene (reference sequence) as SEHNR and FQNEAQ. Peripheral blood CD8+ and CD4+ T cells from healthy donors, Susac syndrome patients and multiple sclerosis patients were profiled by high-throughput TCR beta sequencing. The Susac syndrome patients fulfilled recently defined diagnostic criteria for definite or probable disease. Bulk CD8+ and CD4+ T cells were purified by magnetic negative isolation, whereas CD8+ TEMRA cells were enriched by FACS. Blood was drawn into EDTA tubes, processed within 24 hours, and PBMCs were isolated by density gradient centrifugation. PBMCs intended for TCR sequencing were cryopreserved in liquid nitrogen and thawed later in a water bath at 37 degrees C. The sorted or isolated CD4+, CD8+ and CD8+ TEMRA cells reached a purity of at least 90%.

On this clonotype itself: Its antigen is still unknown. No per-base quality is available; no much larger clone lies one base away.

RNA was extracted using the RNeasy kit, and about 0.45 to 1 microgram was reverse transcribed with random hexamers. TCR beta CDR3 regions were amplified with the immunoSEQ multiplex PCR assay covering 54 Vbeta and 13 Jbeta segments. To correct PCR amplification bias, a synthetic template baseline was used for both primer optimization and computational correction. In the original analysis: Only productive sequences were kept, with reads annotated to V, D and J genes according to IMGT and analyzed in immunoSEQ Analyzer. To calculate clonality, Shannon entropy was normalized by log2 of the number of productive unique sequences and then subtracted from one. Public and private clones were assessed among the 100 most prevalent clones of each patient and control. Susac-specific clones were defined as absent from healthy and MS cohorts, around 1,000 published viral clones and other ImmuneACCESS disease sequences. TCRdb trimmed the raw reads at Q25, called clones with MiXCR and kept productive beta chains. Rows matching on CDR3 protein sequence are summarized as one entry with the most common DNA and genes. The V and J calls come from TCRdb's annotation, not from the publication. Within this sample are over 65,000 distinct CDR3 sequences, with roughly 91% of them counted one time only. The ten largest clonotypes hold 0.5% to 0.65% of the sample.

The sequencing input was CD4+ T cells from PBMCs. The V gene is TRBV7-9 and the J gene is TRBJ2-5; the D gene lacks a confident call. This clonotype was obtained from a human donor with Susac syndrome. In nucleotide form, the sequence is TGTGCCAGCAGCATCAGCGCCCAAGAGACCCAGTACTTC. Its protein is CASSISAQETQYF.